Listed here are 28 T cell receptor beta chains from one sample, sequenced in a study of glioma-infiltrating T cells. Amplification of TCR alpha and beta CDR3 regions from RNA used iRepertoire nested multiplex PCR. MiXCR, applied by TCRdb to the multiplex PCR reads, yields one record per CDR3 protein. The data hold about 400,000 distinct CDR3 sequences, with about two fifths observed a single time. Sequencing used glioma tissue, nonneoplastic brain tissue, or PBMCs (not recorded which). These receptors were taken from a human donor with low-grade glioma or glioblastoma, undergoing nonglioma brain surgery, or in good health (not recorded which).

The chain employs TRBV10-3 and TRBJ2-7; D is perhaps TRBD1 (5 bases). The CDR3 loop spans 15 amino acids. The V gene's germline CDR1 is ENHRY and CDR2 SYGVKD. V was trimmed by 0 bases and J by 0 bases, leaving 9 bases between them. Written as DNA, the CDR3 is TGTGCCATCAGTGAGTCGGCAGGGCTCTCCTACGAGCAGTACTTC. This gives the protein CAISESAGLSYEQYF.

This clonotype has only a few counts. The chain employs TRBV28 and TRBJ1-2; D ambiguous. V was shortened by 4 bases and J by 5 bases, with 14 bases between the two germline ends. This CDR3 comprises 14 residues. CDR1 MDHEN and CDR2 SYDVKM come from the germline V gene. In DNA form, the CDR3 reads TGTGCCAGCAGTTCAATCCAAGGGTTTTATGGCTACACCTTC. It is translated as CASSSIQGFYGYTF.

There are a few counts of this clonotype. The rearrangement uses TRBV19 and TRBJ1-1, with D unclear. Germline V gene sequence: CDR1 LNHDA, CDR2 SQIVND (reference sequence). The CDR3 covers 13 residues. The V end lost 8 bases, the J end lost 4 bases, and 14 bases lay between the germline ends. Here the CDR3 DNA reads TGTGCCAGTTCCCGGTTTGAGGGCACTGAAGCTTTCTTT. Amino acid sequence: CASSRFEGTEAFF.

The V gene is TRBV18, the J gene TRBJ1-1, with 7 bases aligning to TRBD1. The CDR3 covers 15 residues. Unmatched junction bases numbered 11, after V lost 4 bases and J lost 6 bases. Germline V gene data show CDR1 as KGHSH and CDR2 as LQKENI. The CDR3 sequence: CASSQIPGQRSEAFF. DNA of the CDR3: TGTGCCAGCTCACAAATTCCGGGACAGCGATCTGAAGCTTTCTTT.

The V and J genes are TRBV4-1 and TRBJ2-1; 7 positions match TRBD2. The CDR3 has 14 residues. V trimming: 3 bases; J trimming: 6 bases; junction bases outside the gene matches: 5. Germline-derived CDR1 and CDR2 are MGHRA and YSYEKL. CDR3 DNA: TGCGCCAGCAGCCACTTAGGACTAGTCAATGAGCAGTTCTTC. It encodes CASSHLGLVNEQFF.

This clonotype was seen at least ten times. The gene calls are TRBV6-2 or TRBV6-3 and TRBJ2-1, with D unclear. In germline, CDR1 is MNHEY, CDR2 SVGEGT. V was pared by 4 bases and J by 9 bases, with 7 bases between. This CDR3 contains 11 residues. The CDR3 DNA reads TGTGCCAGCAGTTTCGGTTTTGAGCAGTTCTTC. Translating it yields CASSFGFEQFF.

The chain employs TRBV28 and TRBJ2-3, with 8 bases identical to TRBD1. After removal of 7 bases from V and 3 bases from J, the junction contained 6 bases not matched to a gene. This CDR3 is built from 14 residues. Germline loops: CDR1 MDHEN, CDR2 SYDVKM. Written as DNA, the CDR3 is TGTGCCAGCAATACTGACAGGGGTACAGATACGCAGTATTTT. This translates into CASNTDRGTDTQYF.

A few counts support this clonotype. The rearrangement joins TRBV24-1 to TRBJ2-3; 7 bases agree with TRBD1. Germline CDR1 is KGHDR and CDR2 is SFDVKD. With 4 bases clipped from V and 2 bases from J, the junction kept 8 bases outside the gene matches. The CDR3 is made up of 16 amino acids. The CDR3 nucleotides are TGTGCCACCAGTGACGGGTCAGGGGGTTACACAGATACGCAGTATTTT. This sequence encodes CATSDGSGGYTDTQYF.

This clonotype was counted many times. The V call is TRBV14, the J call TRBJ2-7; D perhaps matches TRBD1 (6 bases). The CDR3 is made up of 14 amino acids. V was trimmed by 2 bases and J by 7 bases, leaving 15 bases between them. Germline V lookup: CDR1 SGHDN, CDR2 FVKESK. CDR3 sequence reads: CASSQFNRAGEQYF. CDR3 nucleotides: TGTGCCAGCAGCCAATTCAACAGGGCTGGGGAGCAGTACTTC. Drawing the rest from reference TRBV14 and TRBJ2-7, the complete variable domain is EAGVTQFPSHSVIEKGQTVTLRCDPISGHDNLYWYRRVMGKEIKFLLHFVKESKQDESGMPNNRFLAERTGGTYSTLKVQPAELEDSGVYFCASSQFNRAGEQYFGPGTRLTVT.

The rearrangement links TRBV28 to TRBJ2-1; tentative D call: TRBD2 (6 bases). This CDR3 comprises 15 residues. Trimming took 5 bases from V and 1 from J, leaving 12 bases between them. Germline CDR1 and CDR2: MDHEN and SYDVKM. CDR3 in amino acids: CASSPISGSYNEQFF. In DNA form, the CDR3 reads TGTGCCAGCAGTCCGATTAGCGGTTCCTACAATGAGCAGTTCTTC.

This clonotype has at least ten counts. This chain uses TRBV18 with TRBJ2-1; 9 bases fit TRBD2. J lost 7 bases, V lost 8 bases, and 9 bases had no gene match. Germline values: CDR1 KGHSH, CDR2 LQKENI. The CDR3 loop spans 14 amino acids. The chain's CDR3 is CASSPLAGVNEQFF. The CDR3 coding sequence is TGTGCCAGCAGTCCATTAGCGGGAGTTAATGAGCAGTTCTTC. Based on the CDR3 plus reference TRBV18 and TRBJ2-1, the full variable domain is NAGVMQNPRHLVRRRGQEARLRCSPMKGHSHVYWYRQLPEEGLKFMVYLQKENIIDESGMPKERFSAEFPKEGPSILRIQQVVRGDSAAYFCASSPLAGVNEQFFGPGTRLTVL.

As regards this clonotype: Germline is not matched at one junction end, which may reflect a read error. V and J are TRBV6-1 and TRBJ2-7; D possibly uses TRBD1 or TRBD2 (5 bases each). From germline, CDR1 is MNHNS and CDR2 SASEGT. The CDR3 has 12 residues. The CDR3, as DNA: TGTGCCATCAGTGGGACGGCATCCGAGCAGTGCTTC. Its protein product is CAISGTASEQCF.

The sample holds a few counts of this clonotype. The chain combines TRBV20-1 with TRBJ2-1; 10 bases are shared with TRBD2. This CDR3 spans 16 amino acids. V gave up 3 bases and J gave up 9 bases; unmatched junction bases: 14. CDR1 and CDR2 from the germline V gene are DFQATT and SNEGSKA (reference sequence). The CDR3 sequence is CSARRASGRLIGEQFF. The CDR3 region has the DNA TGCAGTGCTAGGAGGGCTAGCGGGAGACTGATTGGTGAGCAGTTCTTC.

The chain has TRBV2 and TRBJ2-3; TRBD2 agrees at 7 bases. This CDR3 is built from 15 residues. The V segment lost 6 bases and the J segment 2 bases; nucleotides outside the gene matches: 8. Germline V CDR1 and CDR2: SNHLY, FYNNEI. The DNA for the CDR3 is TGTGCCAGCAGACCCCCTAGCGGATACACAGATACGCAGTATTTT. Translation: CASRPPSGYTDTQYF.

This clonotype was seen at least ten times. The rearrangement uses TRBV7-9 and TRBJ2-7; 9 bases agree with TRBD1. The CDR3 length is 14 residues. The ends lost 3 bases at V and 2 bases at J; junction bases unmatched: 2. Germline lookup yields CDR1 SEHNR and CDR2 FQNEAQ (reference sequence). This chain's CDR3 is CASSFRDRAYEQYF. CDR3 sequence (DNA): TGTGCCAGCAGCTTCCGGGACAGGGCCTACGAGCAGTACTTC.

This clonotype was found a few times. V gene TRBV20-1 combines with J gene TRBJ1-4, with a weak D call TRBD1 (5 bases). From germline, CDR1 is DFQATT and CDR2 SNEGSKA (reference sequence). With 5 bases removed from V and 3 bases from J, the gap between germline ends came to 16 bases. The length of the CDR3 is 15 residues. CDR3 sequence: CSARQAGGANEKLFF. Written as DNA, the CDR3 is TGCAGTGCTCGTCAAGCTGGGGGAGCTAATGAAAAACTGTTTTTT.

This clonotype was recorded at least ten times. This chain uses TRBV20-1 with TRBJ2-7; D unresolved. Germline assignment: CDR1 DFQATT and CDR2 SNEGSKA (reference sequence). CDR3 size: 13 residues. V dropped 0 bases and J dropped 3 bases, with 9 bases sitting between them. In DNA, the CDR3 is TGCAGTGCTAGAGATCCCGCAGTCTACGAGCAGTACTTC. Encoded protein: CSARDPAVYEQYF.

CDR3 residues: CASSGTRRKAFF. CDR3 coding DNA: TGTGCCAGCAGCGGGACGAGGCGTAAAGCTTTCTTT. V and J are TRBV2 and TRBJ1-1, with D tentatively TRBD1 (5 bases). The CDR3 length is 12 residues. Germline CDR1 SNHLY, CDR2 FYNNEI. Trimming cost V 6 bases and J 9 bases, with 14 bases left between them.

This clonotype has only a few counts. Relative to the germline gene, one junction end is altered; a read error may explain this. The V and J genes are TRBV7-7 and TRBJ1-1; D not resolved. This CDR3 has 14 amino acids. Germline-derived CDR1 and CDR2 are SSHAT and FNYEAQ (reference sequence). The CDR3 spells CASSPWTVNTEAFF. The CDR3 DNA reads as TGTGCTAGCAGCCCCTGGACCGTGAACACTGAAGCTTTCTTT.

Ten or more counts support this clonotype. The chain combines TRBV20-1 with TRBJ1-1, with D hard to call. The CDR3 runs 14 residues. CDR1 DFQATT and CDR2 SNEGSKA come from the germline V gene (reference sequence). The V gene lost 5 bases and the J gene lost 1 base, with 14 bases spanning the gap. In DNA form, the CDR3 reads TGCAGTGCTCCTTTACCGTTCGGGAACACTGAAGCTTTCTTT. This sequence encodes CSAPLPFGNTEAFF.

The chain combines TRBV20-1 with TRBJ2-3; unclear D gene. The ends were cut back, 6 bases at V and 3 bases at J, with 19 bases in the middle. The CDR3 has 15 residues. Per the germline V gene, CDR1 is DFQATT and CDR2 is SNEGSKA (reference sequence). The CDR3 sequence is CSAREGRIRTDTQYF. As DNA, the CDR3 is TGCAGTGCCCGAGAAGGCAGGATAAGAACAGATACGCAGTATTTT.

There are a few counts of this clonotype. The chain uses TRBV7-9 and TRBJ2-7; 7 bases match TRBD2. This CDR3 is 16 amino acids long. V trimming: 1 base; J trimming: 4 bases; junction bases outside the gene matches: 10. Per the germline V gene, CDR1 is SEHNR and CDR2 is FQNEAQ (reference sequence). Here the CDR3 DNA reads TGTGCCAGCAGCTTAGGGGTAGACAGCGGGGCTTACGAGCAGTACTTC. It yields the protein CASSLGVDSGAYEQYF.

This clonotype was counted many times. This chain joins TRBV27 and TRBJ2-1, with 12 bases aligning to TRBD2. The CDR3 totals 17 residues. V lost 1 base to trimming and J lost 4 bases; unmatched junction nucleotides: 5. The germline V gene encodes CDR1 MNHEY and CDR2 SMNVEV (reference sequence). The CDR3 protein is CASSLLTSGRGYNEQFF. The CDR3 coding sequence is TGTGCCAGCAGTTTATTGACTAGCGGGAGAGGTTACAATGAGCAGTTCTTC.

This clonotype was observed a few times. In nucleotides, the CDR3 is TGCGCCAGCAGCCAAGATCGGGTAGGGGCCTATCAGCCCCAGCATTTT. Residues: CASSQDRVGAYQPQHF. The chain is built from TRBV4-1 and TRBJ1-5; a weak D match, TRBD1 (5 bases). The V gene's germline CDR1 is MGHRA and CDR2 YSYEKL. Trimming took off 0 bases at V and 5 bases at J, with 14 bases between the two ends. The CDR3 is 16 residues long.

The chain uses TRBV6-5 and TRBJ1-4; D gene unclear. V was cut by 8 bases and J by 7 bases, with 14 bases left in between. The CDR3 contains 13 residues. Germline V gene data show CDR1 as MNHEY and CDR2 as SVGAGI. The CDR3 DNA follows: TGTGCCAGCCTAACGGATAACGGTGAAAAACTGTTTTTT. It encodes CASLTDNGEKLFF.

Turning to this clonotype: A read error is possible here, since a much larger clone lies one base away. V usage is TRBV28 and J usage is TRBJ1-1; D is uncertain. There are 12 residues in the CDR3. Germline V gene data show CDR1 as MDHEN and CDR2 as SYDVKM. This chain's CDR3 is CARSSRPVSAFF. The DNA of the CDR3 is TGTGCCAGAAGTTCTCGACCCGTTTCGGCTTTCTTT.

This clonotype has at least ten counts. A read error may account for a junction end that differs from germline. The rearrangement joins TRBV28 to TRBJ2-5; TRBD1 or TRBD2 may be the D gene (5 bases each). CDR3 length: 11 residues. Germline lookup yields CDR1 MDHEN and CDR2 SYDVKM. The CDR3, as DNA: TGTGCCAGCAGCCCGGGACGGATCATCAGGTTC. Protein sequence: CASSPGRIIRF.

This clonotype was counted at least ten times. This rearrangement joins TRBV28 to TRBJ1-1; no clear D. Trimming removed 3 bases from V and 1 base from J, with 6 bases in between. Germline lookup yields CDR1 MDHEN and CDR2 SYDVKM. The CDR3 consists of 13 residues. CDR3 nucleotide sequence: TGTGCCAGCAGTTTCCGGAAGAACACTGAAGCTTTCTTT. This codes for CASSFRKNTEAFF.